The subject of this entry is one T cell receptor beta chain. Its target is unknown. Researchers built TCR beta cDNA using 5'RACE template switching with UMIs. Following a re-call of the 5' RACE reads, TCRdb has one entry per CDR3 protein and lacks DNA. The sample's table shows about 460,000 distinct CDR3 sequences. This sample was included in a study of T cells expressing NK-cell markers. Overall study findings and caveats: Uncertainty persisted over the HCMV specificity of expanded NKG2C+ T cell clones. For five or six donors, the dominant NKG2C+ clonotypes made up roughly 1.0-7.5% of their CD8+ T cells.

The sequence was obtained from a woman aged 50 to 60 in good health. Sequenced material: blood T cells: a sorted CD56 or NKG2C T cell subset, CD4+ or CD8+ T cells, or bulk PBMC T cells (not recorded which).

The CDR3 reads CASSQDTTTDTQYF. The chain couples TRBV3-1 to TRBJ2-3. Germline V gives CDR1 LGHDT, CDR2 YNNKEL (reference sequence). The CDR3 has 14 amino acids.